The T cell receptor beta chain described here comes from a study of T cells in Graves' hyperthyroidism and ophthalmopathy. In the study overall: Once the initial diagnosis was made, peripheral blood was obtained before any treatment.

The CDR3 regions of TCR beta were amplified from RNA transcripts. Using the HTBI primer set, a first-round RT-PCR was run on the TCR CDR3. TCRdb re-derived calls from the multiplex PCR reads in MiXCR, one entry per CDR3 protein. The repertoire has roughly 280,000 distinct CDR3 sequences, about 20% of them found once; the top ten carry around 62%. Exclusion of patients followed from uncontrolled infection, other autoimmune disease, pregnancy or lactation. Out of more than 8 ml of fresh peripheral blood came the PBMCs. Whole-study results and caveats: Clonotypes that were expanded in thyroid above 0.001 mostly appeared in blood too.

As to this clonotype: Its matching antigen is unknown.

The sequence was collected from a man aged 25 to 45 with Graves' ophthalmopathy. The sample was blood.

Here the CDR3 DNA reads TGTGCCAGCAGTGAAGCAAGACTAGCGGACGAGCAGTTCTTC. Its protein is CASSEARLADEQFF. This chain connects TRBV7-3 to TRBJ2-1; 9 bases agree with TRBD2. The CDR3 sequence is 14 residues long. The J segment lost 10 bases and the V segment lost 6 bases, leaving 10 bases of the junction unmatched. CDR1 is SGHTA and CDR2 is FQGTGA in the germline V gene. Complete variable domain (other parts from reference TRBV7-3 and TRBJ2-1): GAGVSQTPSNKVTEKGKYVELRCDPISGHTALYWYRQSLGQGPEFLIYFQGTGAADDSGLPNDRFFAVRPEGSVSTLKIQRTERGDSAVYLCASSEARLADEQFFGPGTRLTVL.